Here is one T cell receptor beta chain with its context. As yet, its antigen is unknown. This specimen belongs to a study of beta chain features in type 1 diabetes. In the study overall: All samples yielded roughly 100 million examined sorted cells.

Germline V gene lookup returns CDR1 KGHSH and CDR2 LQKENI. Trimming removed 3 bases from V and 0 bases from J; junction bases left unmatched: 4. This CDR3 is 16 amino acids long. Expressed TCRB transcripts were sequenced after all isolated RNA was converted to cDNA. TCRdb's copy holds only in-frame clones and misses some; the assay was immunoSEQ multiplex PCR. The sample shows some 120,000 clones, 15% to 20% of them seen only once. Study results and limitations: Shortening of TCRB CDR3s, moderate but significant, appeared in all four CD4+ subsets of Type 1 diabetes patients.

The sequenced sample consisted of central memory CD4+ T cells from blood. The clonotype was recovered from a man aged 18 to 35 with type 1 diabetes. This sequence joins TRBV18 and TRBJ2-1, with 8 bases that match TRBD1. The CDR3 sequence: CASSPAGGRSYNEQFF. The CDR3, as DNA: TGTGCCAGCTCACCGGCAGGGGGCCGCTCCTACAATGAGCAGTTCTTC.